The next 28 T cell receptor beta chains were all read from a single sample in a study of blood T cell repertoires in COVID-19. Assay: immunoSEQ multiplex PCR; the TCRdb copy retains only in-frame clones and omits some. Here the sample spans around 99,000 clones, roughly 90% being singletons. The sample consisted of peripheral blood. The source of these receptors is a man aged 35 to 55 with active or convalescent COVID-19.

CDR3 residues: CASSGWTSGSTDTQYF. CDR3 DNA: TGTGCCAGCAGTGGTTGGACTAGCGGAAGCACAGATACGCAGTATTTT. The rearrangement links TRBV6-1 to TRBJ2-3, with 10 nucleotides matching TRBD2. Germline CDR1 is MNHNS and CDR2 is SASEGT. V was pared by 4 bases and J by 0 bases, with 4 bases of the junction left unmatched. The CDR3 is 16 residues long.

This clone occurred a few times. This sequence joins TRBV19 and TRBJ1-1; D is perhaps TRBD1 (6 bases). The CDR3 runs 14 residues. Trimming pared 3 bases from V and 8 bases from J, leaving 16 bases between. CDR1 is LNHDA, CDR2 SQIVND, per germline (reference sequence). CDR3 sequence reads: CASSMGMGAAEAFF. DNA for the CDR3: TGTGCCAGTAGTATGGGGATGGGGGCAGCCGAAGCTTTCTTT.

This chain links TRBV28 with TRBJ2-2; TRBD1 matches 9 bases. This CDR3 has 17 amino acids. The V segment lost 3 bases and the J segment 3 bases; nucleotides outside the gene matches: 8. Looked up from germline, CDR1 is MDHEN and CDR2 is SYDVKM. DNA of the CDR3: TGTGCCAGCAGTTTTCCGGGACAGGGTGGGGACACCGGGGAGCTGTTTTTT. It translates to CASSFPGQGGDTGELFF.

CDR3 coding DNA: TGTGCCAGCAGCTCCCAGACAGGGGGGAACACTGAAGCTTTCTTT. Protein product: CASSSQTGGNTEAFF. This chain joins TRBV7-2 and TRBJ1-1, with 9 bases matching TRBD1. This CDR3 comprises 15 residues. Germline trimming cut 4 bases from V and 1 base from J; bases unmatched to any gene: 4. Germline CDR1 SGHTA, CDR2 FQGNSA.

The rearrangement links TRBV24-1 to TRBJ2-5; D may be TRBD2 (6 bases). V shed 0 bases and J shed 4 bases, with 11 bases lying between them. Germline CDR1 and CDR2: KGHDR and SFDVKD. The CDR3 totals 15 residues. The CDR3 region is CATSDLGVGGETQYF. CDR3 nucleotide sequence: TGTGCCACCAGTGATTTGGGCGTGGGGGGAGAGACCCAGTACTTC.

V gene TRBV6-2 or TRBV6-3 combines with J gene TRBJ2-1; TRBD2 agrees at 7 bases. The germline CDR1 and CDR2 sequences are MNHEY and SVGEGT. The CDR3 sequence is 15 residues long. The junction had 9 bases not matched to a gene; V was cut back by 6 bases and J by 4 bases. CDR3 sequence (DNA): TGTGCCAGCAGCCGACCGGGACTAAAGTACAATGAGCAGTTCTTC. It translates to CASSRPGLKYNEQFF.

The chain links TRBV2 to TRBJ1-1; no reliable D call. Trimming took 5 bases from V and 3 from J, leaving 10 bases between them. This CDR3 comprises 13 residues. Germline-derived CDR1 and CDR2 are SNHLY and FYNNEI. The CDR3 region has the DNA TGTGCCAGCAGTTCAGAGGAACACACTGAAGCTTTCTTT. This sequence encodes CASSSEEHTEAFF.

The chain employs TRBV6-5 and TRBJ1-1; 7 bases line up with TRBD1. The CDR3 is made up of 14 amino acids. The ends lost 6 bases at V and 4 bases at J; junction bases unmatched: 8. Germline assignment: CDR1 MNHEY and CDR2 SVGAGI. The CDR3 spells CASSRPTGFTEAFF. In DNA, the CDR3 is TGTGCCAGCAGCCGCCCGACAGGGTTCACTGAAGCTTTCTTT.

CDR3 sequence (DNA): TGTGCCAGCAGCAATAAAGTGGGAGGTGACTATGGCTACACCTTC. Amino acids: CASSNKVGGDYGYTF. This chain joins TRBV7-9 and TRBJ1-2; no firm D call. CDR1 is SEHNR and CDR2 is FQNEAQ in the germline V gene (reference sequence). Trimming shortened V by 5 bases and J by 3 bases, and 16 bases separated the two germline ends. This CDR3 is built from 15 residues.

This clone has only one observation. The J gene is TRBJ1-2, the V gene TRBV5-6; TRBD1 matches 7 bases. The germline V gene encodes CDR1 SGHDT and CDR2 YYEEEE. With 0 bases clipped from V and 9 bases from J, the junction kept 5 bases outside the gene matches. This CDR3 is built from 13 residues. The CDR3 nucleotides read TGTGCCAGCAGCTTGGGACAGGGCTCTAGCTACACCTTC. Amino acid sequence: CASSLGQGSSYTF.

The chain carries TRBV28 and TRBJ2-1; 7 nucleotides align to TRBD1. J was trimmed by 7 bases and V by 5 bases; bases with no gene match: 8. The germline V gene has CDR1 MDHEN and CDR2 SYDVKM. The CDR3 covers 14 residues. CDR3 DNA sequence: TGTGCCAGCAGTCCAGGGGACAGCTCGAATGAGCAGTTCTTC. Translated, it gives CASSPGDSSNEQFF.

The V gene is TRBV24-1, the J gene TRBJ2-5, with 10 positions matching TRBD1. The CDR3 extends over 17 amino acids. V gave up 3 bases and J gave up 1 base; unmatched junction bases: 7. CDR1 and CDR2 (germline): KGHDR, SFDVKD. The CDR3 here is CATSDPRTGGVQETQYF. The CDR3 DNA follows: TGTGCCACCAGTGATCCTAGGACAGGGGGTGTCCAAGAGACCCAGTACTTC.

V usage is TRBV7-2 and J usage is TRBJ2-5, with 8 bases lining up with TRBD2. The CDR3 spans 16 residues. Per germline, CDR1 SGHTA and CDR2 FQGNSA. With 5 bases clipped from V and 4 bases from J, the junction kept 12 bases outside the gene matches. The DNA for the CDR3 is TGTGCCAGCAGCCCACGGGGAGCGGGAGATGGAGAGACCCAGTACTTC. Its translation: CASSPRGAGDGETQYF. Supplemented by reference TRBV7-2 and TRBJ2-5, the full variable domain reads GAGVSQSPSNKVTEKGKDVELRCDPISGHTALYWYRQSLGQGLEFLIYFQGNSAPDKSGLPSDRFSAERTGGSVSTLTIQRTQQEDSAVYLCASSPRGAGDGETQYFGPGTRLLVL.

As DNA, the CDR3 is TGCGCCAGCAGCTTGGATTCCGGGTTTCCAGATACGCAGTATTTT. As protein: CASSLDSGFPDTQYF. The chain recombines TRBV5-1 with TRBJ2-3, with unresolved D. The CDR3 loop spans 15 amino acids. The V gene's germline CDR1 is SGHRS and CDR2 YFSETQ. The V and J ends lost 0 bases and 4 bases respectively, with 12 bases between them. The full variable domain, rest sourced from reference TRBV5-1 and TRBJ2-3, is KAGVTQTPRYLIKTRGQQVTLSCSPISGHRSVSWYQQTPGQGLQFLFEYFSETQRNKGNFPGRFSGRQFSNSRSEMNVSTLELGDSALYLCASSLDSGFPDTQYFGPGTRLTVL.

The J gene is TRBJ1-2, the V gene TRBV29-1; D unresolved. The CDR3 extends over 12 amino acids. Germline CDR1 is SQVTM and CDR2 is ANQGSEA. V lost 6 bases, J lost 4 bases, and 12 bases lay in between. The CDR3 coding sequence is TGCAGCGTCGCCGATTGGAGCTATGGCTACACCTTC. Its translation: CSVADWSYGYTF.

The chain combines TRBV4-1 with TRBJ2-2; TRBD1 might be the D (5 bases). V was pared by 6 bases and J by 5 bases, with 13 bases between. CDR3 size: 14 residues. Germline V gene sequence: CDR1 MGHRA, CDR2 YSYEKL. The chain's CDR3 is CASRETVLTGELFF. The CDR3, as DNA: TGCGCCAGCAGAGAGACAGTCTTGACCGGGGAGCTGTTTTTT.

This clone was seen a single time. The chain combines TRBV27 with TRBJ2-7; TRBD1 might be the D (5 bases). There are 12 residues in the CDR3. Trimming removed 1 base from V and 7 bases from J, with 8 bases in between. The germline V gene has CDR1 MNHEY and CDR2 SMNVEV (reference sequence). This chain's CDR3 is CASSLLQGEQYF. The CDR3 DNA is TGTGCCAGCAGTTTATTGCAGGGAGAGCAGTACTTC.

J is TRBJ1-2 and V is TRBV4-3, with D perhaps matching TRBD1 (5 bases). Germline V CDR1 and CDR2: LGHNA, YSLEER. This CDR3 comprises 13 residues. Between the trimmed V and J ends, which lost 0 bases and 6 bases, there was a span of 8 bases. CDR3: CASSQESGDGYTF. The CDR3 DNA reads as TGCGCCAGCAGCCAAGAATCGGGGGATGGCTACACCTTC.

The chain links TRBV4-1 to TRBJ2-6; no reliable D call. Trimming shortened V by 3 bases and J by 0 bases, and 6 bases separated the two germline ends. In germline, CDR1 is MGHRA, CDR2 YSYEKL. The CDR3 extends over 15 amino acids. CDR3 sequence (DNA): TGCGCCAGCAGCCAGGAGTACTCTGGGGCCAACGTCCTGACTTTC. Protein: CASSQEYSGANVLTF.

This clone was picked up one time. This rearrangement joins TRBV24-1 to TRBJ2-5; 7 bases match TRBD1. CDR3 length: 16 amino acids. Per germline, CDR1 KGHDR and CDR2 SFDVKD. Trimming took 3 bases from V and 5 from J; bases not matched to a gene: 11. The CDR3 DNA is TGTGCCACCAGTGATCCTTTGACAGGGAATGCGGAGACCCAGTACTTC. It translates to CATSDPLTGNAETQYF.

This clone was seen a few times. The chain links TRBV10-3 to TRBJ1-2; the D is unclear. Per the germline V gene, CDR1 is ENHRY and CDR2 is SYGVKD. The CDR3 loop spans 13 amino acids. V was clipped by 6 bases and J by 3 bases, with 11 bases between them. The CDR3 here is CAISNSRDYGYTF. In DNA form, the CDR3 reads TGTGCCATCAGCAACTCACGGGACTATGGCTACACCTTC.

The rearrangement links TRBV5-1 to TRBJ1-4, with 7 positions matching TRBD1. Germline V gene sequence: CDR1 SGHRS, CDR2 YFSETQ. The CDR3 runs 14 residues. V was clipped by 5 bases and J by 4 bases; unmatched bases: 5. The DNA of the CDR3 is TGCGCCAGCAGAAAGCAGGGGGTTAATGAAAAACTGTTTTTT. Protein product: CASRKQGVNEKLFF.

The chain recombines TRBV10-3 with TRBJ2-1, with 15 bases matching TRBD2. Germline V gene data show CDR1 as ENHRY and CDR2 as SYGVKD. After removal of 8 bases from V and 7 bases from J, the junction contained 12 bases not matched to a gene. CDR3 length: 17 amino acids. The CDR3 coding sequence is TGTGCCATCGGTTCCCCCCGGGGACTAGCGGGAGGTAATGAGCAGTTCTTC. Translated, it gives CAIGSPRGLAGGNEQFF.

The chain has TRBV18 and TRBJ2-1, with D unresolved. V was clipped by 3 bases and J by 0 bases, with 12 bases between them. CDR3 length: 16 residues. Germline CDR1 KGHSH, CDR2 LQKENI. The CDR3: CASSPSGYRSYNEQFF. In DNA, the CDR3 is TGTGCCAGCTCACCGTCAGGCTACCGCTCCTACAATGAGCAGTTCTTC.

J is TRBJ2-1 and V is TRBV30, with 12 bases identical to TRBD2. From germline, CDR1 is GTSNPN and CDR2 SVGIG (reference sequence). This CDR3 contains 15 residues. The V and J ends lost 5 bases and 7 bases, in that order; junction bases with no gene match: 9. The CDR3 is CAWEATSGRANEQFF. DNA for the CDR3: TGTGCCTGGGAAGCGACTAGCGGGAGAGCAAATGAGCAGTTCTTC.

DNA for the CDR3: TGTGCCAGCCGAAGCGGGAGTAGAGAGACCCAGTACTTC. It yields the protein CASRSGSRETQYF. V gene TRBV6-5 combines with J gene TRBJ2-5, with TRBD2 matching over 8 bases. The CDR3 contains 13 residues. CDR1 and CDR2 from the germline V gene are MNHEY and SVGAGI. V lost 8 bases and J lost 4; bases outside the gene matches: 6.

The gene calls are TRBV2 and TRBJ2-7; 7 bases are a match to TRBD1. The CDR3 runs to 15 residues. V gave up 5 bases and J gave up 2 bases; unmatched junction bases: 9. The germline V gene encodes CDR1 SNHLY and CDR2 FYNNEI. The CDR3 DNA follows: TGTGCCAGCAGTACCGGGGACAGACTAACCTACGAGCAGTACTTC. Translation gives CASSTGDRLTYEQYF.

This chain joins TRBV5-1 and TRBJ2-7; maybe TRBD1 (5 bases). From germline, CDR1 is SGHRS and CDR2 YFSETQ. Trimming took off 7 bases at V and 0 bases at J, with 11 bases between the two ends. The CDR3 contains 13 residues. The CDR3 DNA reads TGCGCCAGCGGGCAGGGAAGCTCCTACGAGCAGTACTTC. Protein product: CASGQGSSYEQYF.